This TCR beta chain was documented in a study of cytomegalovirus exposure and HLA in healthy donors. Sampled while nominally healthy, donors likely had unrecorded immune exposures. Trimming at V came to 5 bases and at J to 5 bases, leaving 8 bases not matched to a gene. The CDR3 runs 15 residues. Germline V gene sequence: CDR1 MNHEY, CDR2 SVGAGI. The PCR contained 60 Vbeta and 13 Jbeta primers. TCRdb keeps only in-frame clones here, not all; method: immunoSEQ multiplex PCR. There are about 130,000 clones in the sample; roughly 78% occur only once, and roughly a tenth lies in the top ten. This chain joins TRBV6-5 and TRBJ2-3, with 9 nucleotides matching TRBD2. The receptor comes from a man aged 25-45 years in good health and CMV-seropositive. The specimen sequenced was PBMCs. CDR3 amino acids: CASSKGGRAKDTQYF. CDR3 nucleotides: TGTGCCAGCAGTAAGGGCGGGAGGGCTAAAGATACGCAGTATTTT.